These 17 T cell receptor beta chains were sequenced from one sample in a study of blood T cell repertoires in COVID-19. Data came from immunoSEQ multiplex PCR; TCRdb stores just in-frame clones and leaves some out. The sample records 250,000 to 350,000 clones, around 90% being singletons. Sequences were obtained from peripheral blood. These receptors came from a woman aged 45-59 years with COVID-19, enrolled during active disease.

The gene calls are TRBV5-1 and TRBJ2-5, with a possible D match to TRBD2 (6 bases). The V and J ends lost 3 bases and 4 bases respectively, with 13 bases between them. CDR1 and CDR2 (germline): SGHRS, YFSETQ. The CDR3 spans 14 residues. The CDR3 protein is CASSWQGGGETQYF. CDR3 nucleotides: TGCGCCAGCAGCTGGCAGGGAGGAGGAGAGACCCAGTACTTC.

This chain links TRBV5-6 with TRBJ2-5, with TRBD1 matching 11 bases. V was pared by 3 bases and J by 2 bases, with 6 bases of the junction left unmatched. Germline V gene data show CDR1 as SGHDT and CDR2 as YYEEEE. This CDR3 comprises 16 residues. In DNA, the CDR3 is TGTGCCAGCAGCTCGGACAGGGGGCGTCGTCAAGAGACCCAGTACTTC. Translation: CASSSDRGRRQETQYF. Using reference TRBV5-6 and TRBJ2-5 for the parts outside the CDR3, the full variable domain is DAGVTQSPTHLIKTRGQQVTLRCSPKSGHDTVSWYQQALGQGPQFIFQYYEEEERQRGNFPDRFSGHQFPNYSSELNVNALLLGDSALYLCASSSDRGRRQETQYFGPGTRLLVL.

The CDR3 is CASSLQGFWSNTEAFF. CDR3 nucleotide sequence: TGTGCCAGCAGCTTACAGGGTTTTTGGTCGAACACTGAAGCTTTCTTT. The V and J genes are TRBV5-4 and TRBJ1-1, with D maybe TRBD1 (6 bases). CDR3 length: 16 residues. The germline V and J ends were trimmed by 2 bases and 1 base, with 15 bases remaining between them. The germline V gene encodes CDR1 SGHNT and CDR2 YYREEE (reference sequence).

The CDR3 here is CASSSFVNRPYGYTF. The CDR3 region has the DNA TGTGCCAGCAGCTCATTCGTTAACAGACCTTATGGCTACACCTTC. The chain employs TRBV5-4 and TRBJ1-2; no firm D call. The V end was cut by 3 bases, the J end by 5 bases, with 17 bases between. The CDR3 sequence is 15 residues long. Germline CDR1 SGHNT, CDR2 YYREEE (reference sequence).

The V and J genes are TRBV7-2 and TRBJ2-1, with a tentative D call TRBD2 (6 bases). The V end lost 6 bases, the J end lost 8 bases, and 23 bases lay between the germline ends. Germline CDR1 SGHTA, CDR2 FQGNSA. The CDR3 totals 16 residues. Written as DNA, the CDR3 is TGTGCCAGCAGACTAACCGGGAGCCCATCCCGGGATGAGCAGTTCTTC. Amino acids: CASRLTGSPSRDEQFF.

CDR3 in amino acids: CSVRDRGQENEQFF. The CDR3 region has the DNA TGCAGCGTCCGGGACAGGGGGCAGGAGAATGAGCAGTTCTTC. This chain connects TRBV29-1 to TRBJ2-1; 12 positions agree with TRBD1. The V and J ends lost 6 bases and 7 bases, in that order; junction bases with no gene match: 7. CDR3 length: 14 amino acids. The germline CDR1 and CDR2 sequences are SQVTM and ANQGSEA.

This chain connects TRBV7-2 to TRBJ2-7, with TRBD2 matching 7 bases. Germline V gives CDR1 SGHTA, CDR2 FQGNSA. CDR3 size: 14 residues. V shed 5 bases, J shed 1 base, and the junction held 5 bases outside the gene matches. As DNA, the CDR3 is TGTGCCAGCAGCGACCTAGCGGCTTCCTACGAGCAGTACTTC. This sequence encodes CASSDLAASYEQYF.

This chain connects TRBV4-3 to TRBJ1-1; D is unclear. The V gene lost 4 bases and the J gene lost 1 base, with 13 bases spanning the gap. Germline V gene sequence: CDR1 LGHNA, CDR2 YSLEER. The length of the CDR3 is 15 residues. CDR3 DNA: TGCGCCAGCAGCCTTCAGGCCCTGTCGAACACTGAAGCTTTCTTT. Protein: CASSLQALSNTEAFF.

The gene calls are TRBV11-3 and TRBJ2-7; 7 nucleotides align to TRBD1. V lost 5 bases, J lost 5 bases, and 6 bases stayed unmatched. There are 13 residues in the CDR3. Germline lookup yields CDR1 SGHNT and CDR2 YENEEA. The CDR3 protein is CASSKQGNHEQYF. The CDR3 nucleotides read TGTGCCAGCAGCAAACAGGGGAACCACGAGCAGTACTTC.

This chain links TRBV28 with TRBJ2-1; 12 bases agree with TRBD2. Germline V gene data show CDR1 as MDHEN and CDR2 as SYDVKM. The CDR3 contains 18 residues. V lost 7 bases and J lost 7; bases outside the gene matches: 17. This chain's CDR3 is CASTQPRTTSGRINEQFF. CDR3 coding DNA: TGTGCCAGCACCCAACCACGAACGACTAGCGGGAGAATAAATGAGCAGTTCTTC.

This clone was seen a single time. The rearrangement joins TRBV6-5 to TRBJ1-3, with TRBD1 matching over 8 bases. This CDR3 has 15 residues. Germline V gene sequence: CDR1 MNHEY, CDR2 SVGAGI. V dropped 7 bases and J dropped 1; count of bases not matched to a gene: 6. The DNA of the CDR3 is TGTGCCAGCAATTCCGGGACAGGTTCTGGAAACACCATATATTTT. Its protein product is CASNSGTGSGNTIYF.

The chain has TRBV7-6 and TRBJ2-1, with D unclear. Trimming took off 1 base at V and 6 bases at J, with 10 bases between the two ends. This CDR3 comprises 14 residues. Germline assignment: CDR1 SGHVS and CDR2 FNYEAQ. The CDR3 here is CASSLGTALNEQFF. CDR3 DNA: TGTGCCAGCAGCTTAGGCACAGCTCTCAATGAGCAGTTCTTC. The full variable domain, completed using reference TRBV7-6 and TRBJ2-1, is GAGVSQSPRYKVTKRGQDVALRCDPISGHVSLYWYRQALGQGPEFLTYFNYEAQQDKSGLPNDRFSAERPEGSISTLTIQRTEQRDSAMYRCASSLGTALNEQFFGPGTRLTVL.

This clone has more than one count but fewer than ten. The chain links TRBV6-5 to TRBJ2-7; 9 nucleotides line up with TRBD1. There are 14 residues in the CDR3. With 5 bases clipped from V and 6 bases from J, the junction kept 8 bases outside the gene matches. Germline loops: CDR1 MNHEY, CDR2 SVGAGI. CDR3 amino acids: CASSRGQGGGEQYF. CDR3 sequence (DNA): TGTGCCAGCAGTAGGGGACAGGGAGGGGGCGAGCAGTACTTC.

This clone has just a few counts. The chain links TRBV2 to TRBJ1-5; no reliable D call. Germline values: CDR1 SNHLY, CDR2 FYNNEI. V was trimmed by 5 bases and J by 3 bases, leaving 8 bases between them. There are 13 residues in the CDR3. Here the CDR3 reads CASSSFDNQPQHF. CDR3 sequence (DNA): TGTGCCAGCAGTAGCTTTGACAATCAGCCCCAGCATTTT.

The chain recombines TRBV30 with TRBJ2-7, with 8 bases matching TRBD1. J was trimmed by 3 bases and V by 4 bases; bases with no gene match: 8. Germline CDR1 reads GTSNPN; CDR2 reads SVGIG (reference sequence). The CDR3 is 14 residues long. The CDR3 spells CAWIRRQGYYEQYF. The CDR3, as DNA: TGTGCCTGGATTAGGCGACAGGGGTACTACGAGCAGTACTTC.

The J gene is TRBJ2-6, the V gene TRBV6-6, with 7 bases lining up with TRBD1. The CDR3 is made up of 15 amino acids. V lost 6 bases, J lost 4 bases, and 6 bases stayed unmatched. In germline, CDR1 is MNHNY, CDR2 SVGAGI (reference sequence). CDR3 coding DNA: TGTGCCAGCAGCCCGACAGGGCCGGGGGCCAACGTCCTGACTTTC. Translation gives CASSPTGPGANVLTF.

This clone appeared a few times. The genes are TRBV18 and TRBJ1-2; TRBD1 matches 9 bases. The germline V gene encodes CDR1 KGHSH and CDR2 LQKENI. The CDR3 loop spans 16 amino acids. Trimming at V came to 2 bases and at J to 6 bases, leaving 10 bases not matched to a gene. The CDR3 loop is CASSPTSQGAQNGYTF. The CDR3 DNA reads as TGTGCCAGCTCACCAACCTCACAGGGGGCGCAGAATGGCTACACCTTC.